Below are 8 T cell receptor beta chains sequenced from a single sample in a study of OX40 agonist ivuxolimab in advanced cancers. Assay used: immunoSEQ multiplex PCR; TCRdb lists only in-frame clones, some missing. The table records 55,000 to 75,000 clones, about 89% of them present only once. The sequencing here drew on CD4+ or CD8+ T cells sorted from blood, taken in a trial of the OX40 agonist ivuxolimab. Receptors were obtained from an adult with an advanced solid tumor such as melanoma, head and neck, liver or kidney cancer.

This clone was counted a single time. The chain has TRBV10-3 and TRBJ2-1, with D possibly TRBD2 on 5 matching bases. Trimming removed 0 bases at V and 4 bases at J, with 16 bases between. Germline loops: CDR1 ENHRY, CDR2 SYGVKD. This CDR3 is built from 17 residues. CDR3: CAISESVETTLYNEQFF. CDR3 nucleotides: TGTGCCATCAGTGAGTCGGTGGAGACTACCCTTTACAATGAGCAGTTCTTC.

The rearrangement joins TRBV28 to TRBJ2-7; TRBD2 aligns across 13 bases. This CDR3 has 16 amino acids. The germline V gene has CDR1 MDHEN and CDR2 SYDVKM. J lost 5 bases, V lost 7 bases, and 11 bases had no gene match. Written as DNA, the CDR3 is TGTGCCAGCAATGACCCGGGACTAGCGGGATTTGACGAGCAGTACTTC. Translation: CASNDPGLAGFDEQYF.

This chain uses TRBV6-6 with TRBJ1-5; D is uncertain. The CDR3 extends over 15 amino acids. Germline values: CDR1 MNHNY, CDR2 SVGAGI (reference sequence). V gave up 0 bases and J gave up 5 bases, with 11 bases separating them. The chain's CDR3 is CASSYSTVRDQPQHF. CDR3 coding DNA: TGTGCCAGCAGTTACTCGACGGTTAGAGATCAGCCCCAGCATTTT.

Details on this clone: Relative to the germline gene, one junction end is altered; a read error may explain this. The chain carries TRBV5-4 and TRBJ1-1; maybe TRBD1 (5 bases). The CDR3 extends over 15 amino acids. Germline CDR1 SGHNT, CDR2 YYREEE (reference sequence). The CDR3 DNA sequence: TGCGCCAGCAGCCAAAGCAGGGCTCTGAACACTGAAGCTTTCTTT. This sequence encodes CASSQSRALNTEAFF.

V gene TRBV28 combines with J gene TRBJ2-7; D is possibly TRBD2 (5 bases). Germline V gives CDR1 MDHEN, CDR2 SYDVKM. V shed 5 bases and J shed 1 base, with 15 bases lying between them. This CDR3 is built from 15 residues. The CDR3 nucleotides are TGTGCCAGCAGTACAACCAACGAGGGTTCCTACGAGCAGTACTTC. This sequence encodes CASSTTNEGSYEQYF.

The V gene is TRBV11-2, the J gene TRBJ2-7; 11 bases line up with TRBD1. CDR3 length: 15 amino acids. Germline V lookup: CDR1 SGHAT, CDR2 FQNNGV. J was trimmed by 6 bases and V by 1 base; bases with no gene match: 5. In nucleotides, the CDR3 is TGTGCCAGCAGCTTAGTAGCGGGACAGGGGGGCGAGCAGTACTTC. It is translated as CASSLVAGQGGEQYF.

J is TRBJ2-3 and V is TRBV9, with D tentatively TRBD2 (6 bases). Trimming pared 8 bases from V and 4 bases from J, leaving 23 bases between. The CDR3 sequence is 16 residues long. Germline V gene data show CDR1 as SGDLS and CDR2 as YYNGEE. The CDR3 loop reads CASPLTPGVYADTQYF. The CDR3 DNA reads TGTGCCAGTCCCCTAACCCCGGGAGTGTACGCAGATACGCAGTATTTT.

The V call is TRBV6-5, the J call TRBJ2-2; TRBD2 matches at 11 bases. Trimming removed 4 bases from V and 2 bases from J; junction bases left unmatched: 3. The CDR3 totals 16 residues. Germline CDR1 reads MNHEY; CDR2 reads SVGAGI. DNA of the CDR3: TGTGCCAGCAGTTGGGGACTAGCGGTAAACACCGGGGAGCTGTTTTTT. Translation gives CASSWGLAVNTGELFF.